These 27 T cell receptor beta chains came from one sample sequenced in a study of blood T cell repertoires in COVID-19. Clones were read by immunoSEQ multiplex PCR, and TCRdb kept only the in-frame ones, dropping some. Seen here are roughly 220,000 clones, under 90% observed once, and the top ten hold nearly 20%. Sequencing was done on a sample of peripheral blood. These receptors originate from a man aged 25 to 45 with active or convalescent COVID-19.

The chain has TRBV19 and TRBJ1-5; 7 nucleotides agree with TRBD1. Per the germline V gene, CDR1 is LNHDA and CDR2 is SQIVND (reference sequence). V dropped 7 bases and J dropped 6; count of bases not matched to a gene: 12. The CDR3 sequence is 15 residues long. CDR3 DNA: TGTGCCAGTACTGAGAACAGGGGAAGGCGTCAGCCCCAGCATTTT. As protein: CASTENRGRRQPQHF.

The V and J genes are TRBV6-5 and TRBJ2-7, with TRBD2 matching over 8 bases. This CDR3 is 13 amino acids long. From germline, CDR1 is MNHEY and CDR2 SVGAGI. The V gene end was trimmed by 6 bases and the J gene end by 5 bases; junction bases not matched to a gene: 6. The CDR3 DNA follows: TGTGCCAGCAGCCGTAGCGGGGTCGACGAGCAGTACTTC. It translates to CASSRSGVDEQYF.

The chain combines TRBV28 with TRBJ2-7, with 7 bases that match TRBD2. Germline CDR1 MDHEN, CDR2 SYDVKM. Trimming cost V 4 bases and J 4 bases; bases outside gene matches: 10. The CDR3 covers 15 residues. The DNA for the CDR3 is TGTGCCAGCAGTTCTCTTAGGGAGGGGAGATACGAGCAGTACTTC. Amino acid sequence: CASSSLREGRYEQYF. Full variable domain (outside the CDR3, taken from reference TRBV28 and TRBJ2-7): DVKVTQSSRYLVKRTGEKVFLECVQDMDHENMFWYRQDPGLGLRLIYFSYDVKMKEKGDIPEGYSVSREKKERFSLILESASTNQTSMYLCASSSLREGRYEQYFGPGTRLTVT.

The chain links TRBV9 to TRBJ2-3; 9 positions agree with TRBD2. Germline assignment: CDR1 SGDLS and CDR2 YYNGEE. The ends lost 5 bases at V and 6 bases at J; junction bases unmatched: 13. The length of the CDR3 is 16 residues. The CDR3 coding sequence is TGTGCCAGCAGTCTAGAGGCGGGGGGGCCAAGGGATACGCAGTATTTT. Its translation is CASSLEAGGPRDTQYF.

The genes are TRBV19 and TRBJ1-1, with TRBD1 as a possible D gene (5 bases). Between the trimmed V and J ends, which lost 4 bases and 7 bases, there was a span of 16 bases. CDR3 length: 14 residues. From germline, CDR1 is LNHDA and CDR2 SQIVND (reference sequence). The CDR3 loop is CASSTDNPLDEAFF. The CDR3 DNA reads TGTGCCAGTAGTACGGACAACCCCCTTGATGAAGCTTTCTTT.

This clone was picked up one time. The CDR3 is CASRGTGDNEQFF. The CDR3 DNA is TGTGCCAGCAGGGGGACAGGGGACAATGAGCAGTTCTTC. The chain is built from TRBV2 and TRBJ2-1; TRBD1 aligns across 10 bases. This CDR3 has 13 amino acids. Unmatched junction bases numbered 1, after V lost 6 bases and J lost 5 bases. Germline values: CDR1 SNHLY, CDR2 FYNNEI.

This chain uses TRBV5-1 with TRBJ2-3; D is possibly TRBD2 (6 bases). The V and J ends lost 0 bases and 2 bases respectively, with 10 bases between them. There are 15 residues in the CDR3. CDR1 and CDR2 (germline): SGHRS, YFSETQ. CDR3 loop: CASSLAGEPTDTQYF. The CDR3 coding sequence is TGCGCCAGCAGCTTGGCGGGGGAGCCCACAGATACGCAGTATTTT. Together with reference TRBV5-1 and TRBJ2-3, the CDR3 gives the full variable domain: KAGVTQTPRYLIKTRGQQVTLSCSPISGHRSVSWYQQTPGQGLQFLFEYFSETQRNKGNFPGRFSGRQFSNSRSEMNVSTLELGDSALYLCASSLAGEPTDTQYFGPGTRLTVL.

The rearrangement uses TRBV5-4 and TRBJ2-5, with a tentative D call TRBD2 (7 bases). Between the trimmed V and J ends, which lost 0 bases and 4 bases, there was a span of 19 bases. The CDR3 has 17 amino acids. The germline gives CDR1 SGHNT, CDR2 YYREEE (reference sequence). The CDR3 loop reads CASSLGGGGAPLETQYF. In nucleotides, the CDR3 is TGTGCCAGCAGCTTGGGCGGGGGCGGGGCCCCTTTAGAGACCCAGTACTTC.

The rearrangement links TRBV9 to TRBJ2-1; D unresolved. The germline V gene has CDR1 SGDLS and CDR2 YYNGEE. Trimming cost V 4 bases and J 3 bases, with 5 bases left between them. The CDR3 sequence is 12 residues long. The CDR3 DNA follows: TGTGCCAGCAGCCCTAACTACAATGAGCAGTTCTTC. The encoded protein is CASSPNYNEQFF.

The V call is TRBV20-1, the J call TRBJ2-1, with D possibly being TRBD2 (5 bases). Germline lookup yields CDR1 DFQATT and CDR2 SNEGSKA (reference sequence). V shed 3 bases and J shed 10 bases, with 10 bases lying between them. The CDR3 extends over 11 amino acids. This CDR3 reads CSASDTGEQFF. The CDR3 DNA sequence: TGCAGTGCTAGTGACACGGGAGAGCAGTTCTTC.

This chain links TRBV4-3 with TRBJ2-3; D is unresolved. This CDR3 is built from 14 residues. The V end was cut by 1 base, the J end by 2 bases, with 7 bases between. Germline CDR1 reads LGHNA; CDR2 reads YSLEER. The CDR3 reads CASSQVSSTDTQYF. The CDR3 DNA is TGCGCCAGCAGCCAAGTTAGCTCCACAGATACGCAGTATTTT.

The chain combines TRBV18 with TRBJ1-2, with 8 bases aligning to TRBD1. Germline-derived CDR1 and CDR2 are KGHSH and LQKENI. The V and J ends lost 3 bases and 8 bases, in that order; junction bases with no gene match: 8. This CDR3 is built from 14 residues. CDR3 DNA sequence: TGTGCCAGCTCACCTCCACGGGACAGGAGGGGCTACACCTTC. This translates into CASSPPRDRRGYTF.

The chain joins TRBV28 to TRBJ2-2; 8 nucleotides match TRBD2. The ends lost 4 bases at V and 4 bases at J; junction bases unmatched: 5. The CDR3 contains 15 residues. Per the germline V gene, CDR1 is MDHEN and CDR2 is SYDVKM. The CDR3, as DNA: TGTGCCAGCAGTTCCGCTAGCGGGCCCACCGGGGAGCTGTTTTTT. Protein: CASSSASGPTGELFF. The full variable domain, completed using reference TRBV28 and TRBJ2-2, is DVKVTQSSRYLVKRTGEKVFLECVQDMDHENMFWYRQDPGLGLRLIYFSYDVKMKEKGDIPEGYSVSREKKERFSLILESASTNQTSMYLCASSSASGPTGELFFGEGSRLTVL.

J is TRBJ2-3 and V is TRBV15; D possibly corresponds to TRBD2 (6 bases). Trimming left V 1 base short and J 3 bases short, with 8 bases between. The germline CDR1 and CDR2 sequences are LNHNV and YYDKDF (reference sequence). This CDR3 contains 14 residues. CDR3 amino acids: CATSRGGVTDTQYF. CDR3 DNA sequence: TGTGCCACCAGCAGAGGGGGGGTAACAGATACGCAGTATTTT.

The V gene is TRBV29-1, the J gene TRBJ2-5; D is perhaps TRBD2 (6 bases). The CDR3 has 12 amino acids. Germline CDR1 is SQVTM and CDR2 is ANQGSEA. Deletions cut 7 bases from V and 3 bases from J, with 12 bases between. The DNA for the CDR3 is TGCAGCGCAGAAAGACTAGAAGAGACCCAGTACTTC. Protein: CSAERLEETQYF.

V gene TRBV4-1 combines with J gene TRBJ2-7, with 7 bases fitting TRBD2. Germline trimming cut 1 base from V and 7 bases from J; bases unmatched to any gene: 13. Germline V CDR1 and CDR2: MGHRA, YSYEKL. This CDR3 spans 16 amino acids. CDR3 bases: TGCGCCAGCAGCCAAGGGTACGGGGGGTACGTAGGGGAGCAGTACTTC. This encodes CASSQGYGGYVGEQYF.

This chain joins TRBV20-1 and TRBJ1-2; D perhaps matches TRBD1 (5 bases). Germline CDR1 reads DFQATT; CDR2 reads SNEGSKA (reference sequence). V was clipped by 3 bases and J by 13 bases, with 36 bases between them. The CDR3 contains 18 residues. CDR3 DNA: TGCAGTGCTAGTCCCGGGGGGTCGAGGCGGTTCTTAGAAAGGGTCCCCACCTTC. This codes for CSASPGGSRRFLERVPTF.

The V and J genes are TRBV6-5 and TRBJ1-2; unclear D gene. This CDR3 region has 13 residues. Looked up from germline, CDR1 is MNHEY and CDR2 is SVGAGI. Trimming shortened V by 2 bases and J by 5 bases, and 9 bases separated the two germline ends. For the CDR3, the DNA is TGTGCCAGCAGTTACATCTCCGGGTATGGCTACACCTTC. This sequence encodes CASSYISGYGYTF.

The V call is TRBV11-2, the J call TRBJ2-7, with D possibly TRBD1 on 5 matching bases. The V and J ends lost 5 bases and 4 bases respectively, with 15 bases between them. The CDR3 has 14 amino acids. CDR1 and CDR2 (germline): SGHAT, FQNNGV. CDR3: CASSTRGQIYEQYF. In DNA, the CDR3 is TGTGCCAGCAGCACCCGAGGACAAATATACGAGCAGTACTTC.

V gene TRBV30 combines with J gene TRBJ1-6; D is possibly TRBD1 (5 bases). The germline gives CDR1 GTSNPN, CDR2 SVGIG (reference sequence). Trimming cost V 3 bases and J 1 base, with 7 bases left between them. The CDR3 has 14 residues. The CDR3 coding sequence is TGTGCCTGGAGGCAGGGTTCCTATAATTCACCCCTCCACTTT. Its protein is CAWRQGSYNSPLHF.

The chain joins TRBV18 to TRBJ2-1; 10 nucleotides agree with TRBD2. Germline V CDR1 and CDR2: KGHSH, LQKENI. This CDR3 has 19 amino acids. V lost 3 bases to trimming and J lost 0 bases; unmatched junction nucleotides: 11. For the CDR3, the DNA is TGTGCCAGCTCACCGGTGGTAGCGGGGGGTTTGAGCTCCTACAATGAGCAGTTCTTC. Amino acid sequence: CASSPVVAGGLSSYNEQFF.

This clone came up once. This rearrangement joins TRBV2 to TRBJ1-1; possibly TRBD1 for D (6 bases). The CDR3 has 14 amino acids. Germline V gives CDR1 SNHLY, CDR2 FYNNEI. V was shortened by 7 bases and J by 5 bases, with 17 bases between the two germline ends. CDR3 sequence: CASTEQGTRTEAFF. CDR3 sequence (DNA): TGTGCCAGCACCGAACAGGGAACCCGGACTGAAGCTTTCTTT.

This clone was seen more than once but under ten times. The chain carries TRBV6-2 or TRBV6-3 and TRBJ2-7, with 11 bases identical to TRBD2. V gave up 6 bases and J gave up 2 bases; unmatched junction bases: 12. Germline V CDR1 and CDR2: MNHEY, SVGEGT. CDR3 length: 17 amino acids. In nucleotides, the CDR3 is TGTGCCAGCAGCCCTACTAGCGGGAGAAGCCTCCCCTACGAGCAGTACTTC. Translation: CASSPTSGRSLPYEQYF.

The chain's CDR3 is CASSSQHSGNTIYF. The CDR3 nucleotides read TGTGCCAGCAGCTCACAGCACTCTGGAAACACCATATATTTT. The rearrangement joins TRBV6-5 to TRBJ1-3; D is unresolved. V lost 6 bases, J lost 0 bases, and 9 bases lay in between. Germline V CDR1 and CDR2: MNHEY, SVGAGI. The CDR3 runs to 14 residues.

A remark on this clone: Other DNA sequences in this specimen translate into the identical CDR3. The genes are TRBV7-9 and TRBJ1-5, with TRBD1 matching 8 bases. Germline lookup yields CDR1 SEHNR and CDR2 FQNEAQ (reference sequence). CDR3 length: 14 residues. V shed 5 bases and J 5 bases; nucleotides not matched to a gene: 5. Here the CDR3 reads CASSRDRGDQPQHF. CDR3 sequence (DNA): TGTGCCAGCAGCCGTGACAGGGGTGATCAGCCCCAGCATTTT.

A few counts support this clone. The rearrangement links TRBV5-4 to TRBJ2-7, with TRBD1 matching 9 bases. CDR1 is SGHNT, CDR2 YYREEE, per germline (reference sequence). This CDR3 spans 13 amino acids. V was clipped by 6 bases and J by 7 bases; unmatched bases: 8. The CDR3 nucleotides are TGTGCCAGCAACAGACAGGGGGTTAATGAGCAGTACTTC. This encodes CASNRQGVNEQYF.

This chain uses TRBV3-1 (or the pseudogene TRBV3-2) with TRBJ1-6; 9 nucleotides agree with TRBD1. Trimming cost V 5 bases and J 6 bases; bases outside gene matches: 11. The CDR3 is 17 residues long. The germline V gene encodes CDR1 LGHDT and CDR2 YNNKEL (reference sequence). The CDR3 is CASSERQGVGFNSPLHF. The CDR3 DNA reads TGTGCCAGCAGCGAAAGACAGGGGGTCGGATTTAATTCACCCCTCCACTTT.